This T cell receptor (beta chain) was identified in a study of a mutant IDH1 vaccine in newly diagnosed glioma. Study in general: Onset of vaccination occurred 4-6 weeks following radiotherapy alone, or with temozolomide cycles. Antecedent treatment encompassed radiotherapy, temozolomide, or their combination; the majority received both. Of the patients given treatment, roughly 60% were male and about 40% were female, and a mean age of approximately 40 years was recorded. General study points: Seemingly, pseudoprogression had no relation to changes in the top peripheral T cell clonotypes.

The CDR3 contains 15 residues. V was shortened by 0 bases and J by 4 bases, with 13 bases between the two germline ends. Germline CDR1 and CDR2: SGHNT and YYREEE (reference sequence). Indicated time point: week 5, during vaccination. Every vaccination contained 300 ug of the mutant IDH1 20-mer peptide and was paired with topical imiquimod. Data came from immunoSEQ multiplex PCR; TCRdb stores just in-frame clones and leaves some out. The sample contains tens of thousands of clones, approximately 81% of which appear only once. Concerning this clone: Its matching antigen is unknown.

Sequencing was performed on PBMCs, taken from a glioma patient whose treatment included an IDH1 peptide vaccine. The sequence came from a man aged 25 to 40 with glioma. The V and J genes are TRBV5-4 and TRBJ1-2, with D perhaps TRBD1 (5 bases). In DNA form, the CDR3 reads TGTGCCAGCAGCTTGGGGGACCGCCCCTCCTATGGCTACACCTTC. Residues: CASSLGDRPSYGYTF.